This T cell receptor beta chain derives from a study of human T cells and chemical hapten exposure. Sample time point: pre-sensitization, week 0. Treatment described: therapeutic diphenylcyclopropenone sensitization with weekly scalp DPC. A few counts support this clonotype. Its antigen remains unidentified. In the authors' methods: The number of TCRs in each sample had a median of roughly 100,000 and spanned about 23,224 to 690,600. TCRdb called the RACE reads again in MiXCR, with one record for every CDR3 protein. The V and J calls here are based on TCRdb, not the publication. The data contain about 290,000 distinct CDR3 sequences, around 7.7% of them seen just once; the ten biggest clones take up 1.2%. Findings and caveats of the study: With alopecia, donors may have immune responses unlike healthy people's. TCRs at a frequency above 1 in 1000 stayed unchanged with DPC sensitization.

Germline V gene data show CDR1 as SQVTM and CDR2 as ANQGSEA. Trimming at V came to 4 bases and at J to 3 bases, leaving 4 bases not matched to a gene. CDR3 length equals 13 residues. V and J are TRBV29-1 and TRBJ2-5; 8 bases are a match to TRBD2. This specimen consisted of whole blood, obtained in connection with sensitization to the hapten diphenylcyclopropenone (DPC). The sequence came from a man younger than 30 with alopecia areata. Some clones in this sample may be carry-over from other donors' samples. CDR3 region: CSVVVAGKETQYF. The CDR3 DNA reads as TGCAGCGTTGTGGTAGCGGGGAAAGAGACCCAGTACTTC.